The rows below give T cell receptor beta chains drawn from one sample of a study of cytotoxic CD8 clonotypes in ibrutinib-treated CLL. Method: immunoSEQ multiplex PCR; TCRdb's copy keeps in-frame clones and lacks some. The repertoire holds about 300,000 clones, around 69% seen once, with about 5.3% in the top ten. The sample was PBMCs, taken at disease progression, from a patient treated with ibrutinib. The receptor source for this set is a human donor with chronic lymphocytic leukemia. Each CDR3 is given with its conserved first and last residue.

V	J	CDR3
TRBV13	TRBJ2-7	CASSDIRDRGSYEQYF
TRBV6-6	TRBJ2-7	CASNQNPQDPEYF
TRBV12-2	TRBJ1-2	CASRLDRGFRDYGYTF
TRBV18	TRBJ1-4	CASSPATTTNEKLFF
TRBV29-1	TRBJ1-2	CSVGQGANYGYTF
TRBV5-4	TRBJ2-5	CASSIESGTFGGETQYF
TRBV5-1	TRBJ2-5	CASSFQRGTDGTQYF
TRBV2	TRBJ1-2	CASRARTAIYGYTF
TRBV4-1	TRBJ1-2	CASSPGTESVYGYTF
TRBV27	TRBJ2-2	CASSPAVNTGELFF
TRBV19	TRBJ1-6	CASSAGPANSPLHF
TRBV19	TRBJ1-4	CASSIWGTAPGKLFF
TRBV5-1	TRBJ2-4	CARIPSCADLLAKNIQYF
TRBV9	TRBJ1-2	CASSVATGTLYGYTF
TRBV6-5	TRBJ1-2	CASSANQGSGYTF
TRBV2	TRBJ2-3	CATLRGRSTDTQYF
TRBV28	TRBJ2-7	CASRRAGTSTYEQYF
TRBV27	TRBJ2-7	CASSSIYSSYEQYF
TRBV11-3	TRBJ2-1	CASSSLAGGPNNEQFF
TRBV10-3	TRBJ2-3	CAISQRSSTDTQYF
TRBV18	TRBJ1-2	CASSPSEGWGGYTF
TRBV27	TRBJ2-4	CASSSWTGNIQYF
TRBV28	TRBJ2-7	CASSHPGTSRQYF
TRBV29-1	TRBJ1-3	CSIAGGLSGNTIYF
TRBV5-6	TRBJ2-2	CASSSGGWNSNTGELFF
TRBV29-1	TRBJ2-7	CSVWTSGHSYEQYF
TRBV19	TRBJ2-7	CASSLAGSFYEQYF
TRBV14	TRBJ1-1	CASSQGNFDTEAFF
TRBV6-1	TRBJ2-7	CASSESLTGLSYEQYF
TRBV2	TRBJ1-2	CASNPGRGRSNYGYTF
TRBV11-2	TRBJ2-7	CASSLTSGGSSYEQYF
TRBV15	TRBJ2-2	CATSRWRGDTGELFF
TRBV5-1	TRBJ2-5	CASRGGIQGETQYF
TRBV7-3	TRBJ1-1	CASSTGQGYTEAFF
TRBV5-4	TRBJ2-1	CASSLVPDLNEQFF
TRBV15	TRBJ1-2	CATSRDWGKAGYTF
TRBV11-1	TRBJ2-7	CASSLAGTSFEQYF
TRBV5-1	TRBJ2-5	CASSLLAGGPRETQYF
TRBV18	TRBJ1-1	CASSQRQGGGTEAFF